The sample holds many counts of the clone carrying this TCR beta chain. This sample is drawn from a study of T cell repertoires in cytomegalovirus infection. TCRdb re-derived calls from the reads in MiXCR, one entry per CDR3 protein. The sample has 400,000 to 550,000 distinct CDR3 sequences; around 11% are singletons. V shed 6 bases and J 8 bases; nucleotides not matched to a gene: 11. Per germline, CDR1 SGHTA and CDR2 FQGTGA. The CDR3 is 15 amino acids. This receptor was identified in a human donor in good health (CMV status not recorded). Some clones in this sample may be carry-over from other donors' samples. V usage is TRBV7-3 and J usage is TRBJ2-1; TRBD2 matches at 9 bases. The sample comprised PBMCs. CDR3 amino acids: CASRHSGRTSDEQFF. Here the CDR3 DNA reads TGTGCCAGCAGACATAGCGGGAGAACCTCGGATGAGCAGTTCTTC.